One and the same sample provided the 14 T cell receptor beta chains below, sequenced in a study of beta chain features in type 1 diabetes. Sequencing targeted expressed TCRB transcripts, as all isolated RNA had been reverse transcribed. TCRdb's table, derived via immunoSEQ multiplex PCR, lists solely in-frame clones and lacks some. The sample holds tens of thousands of clones, 50% seen once. Sequenced sample: stem cell memory CD4+ T cells from blood. Receptors originate from a woman in her 30s in good health.

The chain is built from TRBV5-1 and TRBJ1-2; D is undetermined. The CDR3 spans 13 residues. The germline V and J ends were trimmed by 0 bases and 4 bases, with 7 bases remaining between them. Per germline, CDR1 SGHRS and CDR2 YFSETQ. The CDR3 DNA follows: TGCGCCAGCAGCTTGGAGAGTAGCTATGGCTACACCTTC. This sequence encodes CASSLESSYGYTF. The full variable domain, in which reference TRBV5-1 and TRBJ1-2 provide the parts outside the CDR3, is KAGVTQTPRYLIKTRGQQVTLSCSPISGHRSVSWYQQTPGQGLQFLFEYFSETQRNKGNFPGRFSGRQFSNSRSEMNVSTLELGDSALYLCASSLESSYGYTFGSGTRLTVV.

The chain combines TRBV10-3 with TRBJ2-7; 9 nucleotides line up with TRBD1. Germline trimming cut 6 bases from V and 1 base from J; bases unmatched to any gene: 10. Germline CDR1 and CDR2: ENHRY and SYGVKD. CDR3 length equals 16 residues. The CDR3 region has the DNA TGTGCCATCAGACCGAACCCGGGACAGGGTTCCTACGAGCAGTACTTC. Amino acid sequence: CAIRPNPGQGSYEQYF.

This clone was detected only a few times. The chain carries TRBV7-9 and TRBJ2-4; tentatively, D is TRBD1 (6 bases). The V gene's germline CDR1 is SEHNR and CDR2 FQNEAQ (reference sequence). Trimming shortened V by 4 bases and J by 6 bases, and 13 bases separated the two germline ends. The CDR3 runs 14 residues. CDR3 in DNA: TGTGCCAGCAGCTGGACAGACAGTTTAAACATTCAGTACTTC. Translation: CASSWTDSLNIQYF.

This clone showed up just a few times. The chain couples TRBV7-9 to TRBJ1-1; D call uncertain. The germline CDR1 and CDR2 sequences are SEHNR and FQNEAQ (reference sequence). The CDR3 totals 11 residues. Trimming removed 2 bases from V and 7 bases from J, with 5 bases in between. The CDR3 nucleotides read TGTGCCAGCAGCTTACAGGTTGAAGCTTTCTTT. Amino acid sequence: CASSLQVEAFF.

The genes are TRBV27 and TRBJ1-5; possibly TRBD1 for D (5 bases). V was trimmed by 5 bases and J by 6 bases, leaving 20 bases between them. Germline CDR1 and CDR2: MNHEY and SMNVEV (reference sequence). The CDR3 covers 16 residues. This CDR3 reads CASSPRRRAGGQPQHF. The CDR3 DNA follows: TGTGCCAGCAGTCCCCGACGGCGCGCCGGGGGTCAGCCCCAGCATTTT.

The chain employs TRBV7-2 and TRBJ2-7; 10 bases align to TRBD2. Per the germline V gene, CDR1 is SGHTA and CDR2 is FQGNSA. The J segment lost 2 bases and the V segment lost 1 base, leaving 11 bases of the junction unmatched. The CDR3 extends over 18 amino acids. The CDR3 sequence: CASSLGGLAGAFAYEQYF. In nucleotides, the CDR3 is TGTGCCAGCAGCTTAGGCGGGCTAGCGGGAGCATTTGCCTACGAGCAGTACTTC. The entire variable domain, with the rest obtained from reference TRBV7-2 and TRBJ2-7, is as follows: GAGVSQSPSNKVTEKGKDVELRCDPISGHTALYWYRQSLGQGLEFLIYFQGNSAPDKSGLPSDRFSAERTGGSVSTLTIQRTQQEDSAVYLCASSLGGLAGAFAYEQYFGPGTRLTVT.

The rearrangement joins TRBV28 to TRBJ2-5; 10 bases are a match to TRBD1. The DNA end is more similar to TRBJ2-7, so the J call may be wrong. The CDR3 consists of 15 residues. The germline gives CDR1 MDHEN, CDR2 SYDVKM. CDR3 sequence: CASSPTGGRAYEQYF. Here the CDR3 DNA reads TGTGCCAGCAGTCCGACAGGGGGCCGGGCCTACGAGCAGTACTTC.

This clone has just a few counts. This chain links TRBV2 with TRBJ2-3; D uncertain. Germline-derived CDR1 and CDR2 are SNHLY and FYNNEI. The V end lost 6 bases, the J end lost 6 bases, and 13 bases lay between the germline ends. The CDR3 extends over 13 amino acids. The CDR3 loop reads CASSRDHGDTQYF. DNA for the CDR3: TGTGCCAGCAGCCGTGACCACGGGGATACGCAGTATTTT.

The chain recombines TRBV11-3 with TRBJ1-5, with a weak D call TRBD1 (6 bases). V shed 5 bases and J shed 4 bases, with 15 bases lying between them. The CDR3 is 15 residues long. Germline CDR1 reads SGHNT; CDR2 reads YENEEA. The CDR3 sequence: CASSVRGGRNQPQHF. CDR3 nucleotide sequence: TGTGCCAGCAGCGTGAGAGGGGGAAGGAATCAGCCCCAGCATTTT.

This chain links TRBV19 with TRBJ2-2; D gene ambiguous. Between the trimmed V and J ends, which lost 0 bases and 2 bases, there was a span of 10 bases. The CDR3 totals 16 residues. In germline, CDR1 is LNHDA, CDR2 SQIVND (reference sequence). CDR3 residues: CASSIDTPINTGELFF. CDR3 in DNA: TGTGCCAGTAGTATAGATACTCCTATTAACACCGGGGAGCTGTTTTTT.

The chain joins TRBV11-3 to TRBJ2-3; the match to TRBD2 covers 11 bases. This CDR3 spans 14 amino acids. V gave up 5 bases and J gave up 5 bases; unmatched junction bases: 3. Germline CDR1 and CDR2: SGHNT and YENEEA. For the CDR3, the DNA is TGTGCCAGCAGCCGGGGACTAGCGGAAGATACGCAGTATTTT. It specifies CASSRGLAEDTQYF.

The chain has TRBV7-9 and TRBJ2-7; perhaps TRBD2 as D (7 bases). Per the germline V gene, CDR1 is SEHNR and CDR2 is FQNEAQ (reference sequence). The CDR3 runs to 14 residues. The ends were cut back, 3 bases at V and 5 bases at J, with 14 bases in the middle. For the CDR3, the DNA is TGTGCCAGCAGCTTGGCGGGGGCTACTGACGAGCAGTACTTC. Translated: CASSLAGATDEQYF.

In this sample, this clone turned up a few times. CDR3 nucleotide sequence: TGCAGCGTTGATACGGGCTACGAGCAGTACTTC. This encodes CSVDTGYEQYF. The chain is built from TRBV29-1 and TRBJ2-7, with D unresolved. There are 11 residues in the CDR3. Between the trimmed V and J ends, which lost 3 bases and 3 bases, there was a span of 6 bases. CDR1 SQVTM and CDR2 ANQGSEA come from the germline V gene.

The CDR3 loop is CATSRDIGTGGETQYF. The CDR3 DNA reads as TGTGCCACCAGCAGAGATATTGGGACAGGGGGAGAGACCCAGTACTTC. This chain connects TRBV15 to TRBJ2-5; 11 bases map to TRBD1. The trim removed 0 bases at V and 4 bases at J, leaving 4 bases unmatched. This CDR3 region has 16 residues. Germline CDR1 LNHNV, CDR2 YYDKDF (reference sequence).